The sequence of this TCR beta chain was determined in a study of shared clonotypes between healthy human individuals. Sequencing was at deep level. Only in-frame clones appear in the TCRdb table, and some are missing; sequencing was by immunoSEQ multiplex PCR. The sample lists 2,500,000 or so clones; over 85% were seen once. This CDR3 region has 17 residues. V was clipped by 5 bases and J by 2 bases, with 21 bases between them. Germline V gene data show CDR1 as MNHEY and CDR2 as SMNVEV (reference sequence). The sequencing input was naive CD4+ T cells from PBMCs. Subset denoted: CD45RA+ positively selected. The clonotype originates from a man between 18 and 29 years old in good health. Some clones in this sample may be carry-over from other donors' samples. J is TRBJ2-5 and V is TRBV27; D may be TRBD2 (5 bases). This CDR3 reads CASSPALRGWGQETQYF. In DNA form, the CDR3 reads TGTGCCAGCAGTCCCGCTTTGAGAGGGTGGGGTCAAGAGACCCAGTACTTC.